This T cell receptor (beta chain) emerged from a study of CD8 T cells in Susac syndrome. V was clipped by 6 bases and J by 13 bases, with 19 bases between them. Germline values: CDR1 MNHEY, CDR2 SVGEGT. The CDR3 sequence is 12 residues long. 0.5 to 1 ug RNA was reverse transcribed with random hexamers. One entry per CDR3 protein, called by TCRdb with MiXCR from the immunoSEQ multiplex PCR reads. The sample holds about 120,000 distinct CDR3 sequences, roughly 94% seen once. Negative isolation was used for CD8+ and CD4+ T cells and FACS enrichment for TEMRA cells. The chain carries TRBV6-2 or TRBV6-3 and TRBJ2-7; D uncertain. The sequenced sample consisted of CD4+ T cells from PBMCs. The TCR comes from a human donor with multiple sclerosis. CDR3 sequence reads: CASRGVAPDSYF. In DNA form, the CDR3 reads TGTGCCAGCAGAGGTGTCGCGCCGGATAGCTACTTC.